The 25 T cell receptor beta chains below were found in one sample sequenced in a study of T cell responses to AZD1222 COVID-19 vaccine. Libraries were prepared by immunoSEQ multiplex PCR; TCRdb keeps only in-frame clonotypes and omits some of them. The top ten hold 9% to 9.5% of the sample, which has tens of thousands of clones, 75% to 90% seen once. This material consisted of peripheral blood, taken 28 days after the second AZD1222 dose. The receptors originated from an adult who received the AZD1222 COVID-19 vaccine.

About this clone itself: Other nucleotide sequences in the sample specify the same CDR3. The J gene is TRBJ2-5, the V gene TRBV18; 8 nucleotides align to TRBD1. Germline assignment: CDR1 KGHSH and CDR2 LQKENI. Unmatched junction bases numbered 2, after V lost 6 bases and J lost 2 bases. This CDR3 contains 13 residues. CDR3 loop: CASSRDRQETQYF. The CDR3 DNA reads as TGTGCCAGCTCCAGGGACAGGCAAGAGACCCAGTACTTC. Drawing the rest from reference TRBV18 and TRBJ2-5, the complete variable domain is NAGVMQNPRHLVRRRGQEARLRCSPMKGHSHVYWYRQLPEEGLKFMVYLQKENIIDESGMPKERFSAEFPKEGPSILRIQQVVRGDSAAYFCASSRDRQETQYFGPGTRLLVL.

The J gene is TRBJ2-7, the V gene TRBV27, with D unresolved. This CDR3 has 15 amino acids. Trimming shortened V by 2 bases and J by 1 base, and 12 bases separated the two germline ends. The germline V gene encodes CDR1 MNHEY and CDR2 SMNVEV (reference sequence). This chain's CDR3 is CASSLIPDGSYEQYF. The CDR3 DNA sequence: TGTGCCAGCAGTTTAATCCCGGACGGTTCCTACGAGCAGTACTTC.

The gene calls are TRBV29-1 and TRBJ2-5, with 10 bases matching TRBD1. The CDR3 extends over 13 amino acids. Losses at the gene ends were 6 bases for V and 5 bases for J; bases not matched to a gene: 6. CDR1 SQVTM and CDR2 ANQGSEA come from the germline V gene. The CDR3 coding sequence is TGCAGCGTGACGACAGGGGGCCGGGAGACCCAGTACTTC. Encoded protein: CSVTTGGRETQYF.

This chain links TRBV30 with TRBJ2-3; D is undetermined. The germline V and J ends were trimmed by 4 bases and 3 bases, with 8 bases remaining between them. The CDR3 has 12 residues. Per the germline V gene, CDR1 is GTSNPN and CDR2 is SVGIG (reference sequence). The CDR3 sequence is CAWTRRTDTQYF. As DNA, the CDR3 is TGTGCCTGGACCAGACGGACAGATACGCAGTATTTT.

Details on this clone: Relative to the germline gene, one junction end is altered; a read error may explain this. This rearrangement joins TRBV6-5 to TRBJ2-1; 8 positions match TRBD2. This CDR3 is 13 amino acids long. The germline V gene encodes CDR1 MNHEY and CDR2 SVGAGI. CDR3 nucleotides: TGTGCCAGCAGCCCCCAGGGGAGCGGGAGTGTGGTCTTC. It translates to CASSPQGSGSVVF.

CDR3 loop: CASSSNTTSGSSYEQYV. Here the CDR3 DNA reads TGTGCCAGCAGCTCAAATACTACTAGCGGGAGCTCCTACGAGCAGTACGTC. J is TRBJ2-7 and V is TRBV5-6; 11 bases are shared with TRBD2. Germline V gene lookup returns CDR1 SGHDT and CDR2 YYEEEE. Trimming removed 3 bases from V and 0 bases from J; junction bases left unmatched: 8. This CDR3 region has 17 residues.

The chain links TRBV6-1 to TRBJ2-7; D assignment may be TRBD1 or TRBD2 (5 bases each). V was cut by 3 bases and J by 6 bases, with 21 bases left in between. CDR3 length: 16 amino acids. Per the germline V gene, CDR1 is MNHNS and CDR2 is SASEGT. CDR3 in amino acids: CASSDIWDPRWAEQYV. For the CDR3, the DNA is TGTGCCAGCAGTGATATTTGGGACCCACGATGGGCCGAGCAGTACGTC.

V is TRBV5-1 and J is TRBJ1-1; no clear D gene. This CDR3 has 13 amino acids. Trimming removed 5 bases from V and 0 bases from J, with 8 bases in between. In germline, CDR1 is SGHRS, CDR2 YFSETQ. The CDR3 nucleotides are TGCGCCAGCAGTCCCCACATGAACACTGAAGCTTTCTTT. Translated, it gives CASSPHMNTEAFF. The entire variable domain, with the rest obtained from reference TRBV5-1 and TRBJ1-1, is as follows: KAGVTQTPRYLIKTRGQQVTLSCSPISGHRSVSWYQQTPGQGLQFLFEYFSETQRNKGNFPGRFSGRQFSNSRSEMNVSTLELGDSALYLCASSPHMNTEAFFGQGTRLTVV.

This chain joins TRBV5-1 and TRBJ2-3, with 11 bases that match TRBD2. The CDR3 loop spans 18 amino acids. V shed 4 bases, J shed 1 base, and the junction held 11 bases outside the gene matches. Per the germline V gene, CDR1 is SGHRS and CDR2 is YFSETQ. The CDR3 DNA is TGCGCCAGCAGCCTACATCCGGGACTAGCGGAGCGCACAGATACGCAGTATTTT. Protein: CASSLHPGLAERTDTQYF.

The chain has TRBV7-9 and TRBJ1-1; D is possibly TRBD1 (6 bases). Per germline, CDR1 SEHNR and CDR2 FQNEAQ (reference sequence). With 5 bases removed from V and 1 base from J, the gap between germline ends came to 11 bases. There are 14 residues in the CDR3. The CDR3 nucleotides are TGTGCCAGCAGCCAAGGACAGCAGAACACTGAAGCTTTCTTT. Its translation: CASSQGQQNTEAFF.

The chain carries TRBV6-1 and TRBJ2-7, with a possible D match to TRBD1 (6 bases). V lost 1 base and J 4 bases, leaving 11 bases between the germline ends. This CDR3 contains 14 residues. CDR1 and CDR2 from the germline V gene are MNHNS and SASEGT. The CDR3 DNA sequence: TGTGCCAGCAGTGAAGTCGGCAGGGGATACGAGCAGTACGTC. Translated: CASSEVGRGYEQYV.

This rearrangement joins TRBV7-2 to TRBJ2-5; 7 positions agree with TRBD1. The CDR3 length is 14 residues. The trim removed 5 bases at V and 5 bases at J, leaving 8 bases unmatched. CDR1 SGHTA and CDR2 FQGNSA come from the germline V gene. For the CDR3, the DNA is TGTGCCAGCAGCGCCCTGACAGGGTTTGAGACCCAGTACTTC. This gives the protein CASSALTGFETQYF.

In this sample, this clone turned up once. This sequence joins TRBV27 and TRBJ1-5; D unclear. CDR3 length: 17 residues. Per the germline V gene, CDR1 is MNHEY and CDR2 is SMNVEV (reference sequence). V lost 4 bases and J 0 bases, leaving 16 bases between the germline ends. The CDR3 region has the DNA TGTGCCAGCAGTTCCGGACTGACGACGAATAGCAATCAGCCCCAGCATTTT. This translates into CASSSGLTTNSNQPQHF.

The CDR3 coding sequence is TGCGCCAGCAGCCCCCGGGACAGGACTACATTCACTAATGAAAAACTGTTTTTT. Encoded protein: CASSPRDRTTFTNEKLFF. J is TRBJ1-4 and V is TRBV5-1; 8 bases line up with TRBD1. Germline V lookup: CDR1 SGHRS, CDR2 YFSETQ. Germline trimming cut 4 bases from V and 2 bases from J; bases unmatched to any gene: 13. CDR3 length: 18 residues.

V usage is TRBV7-9 and J usage is TRBJ2-1; D is unclear. V was trimmed by 1 base and J by 3 bases, leaving 4 bases between them. CDR3 length: 13 residues. Germline CDR1 is SEHNR and CDR2 is FQNEAQ (reference sequence). The CDR3 reads CASSLVGYNEQFF. In nucleotides, the CDR3 is TGTGCCAGCAGCTTAGTAGGCTACAATGAGCAGTTCTTC.

The chain has TRBV27 and TRBJ1-1; 7 bases fit TRBD1. This CDR3 comprises 14 residues. V dropped 0 bases and J dropped 5; count of bases not matched to a gene: 3. Germline CDR1 and CDR2: MNHEY and SMNVEV (reference sequence). In nucleotides, the CDR3 is TGTGCCAGCAGTTTATCAGACAGGGTAACTGAAGCTTTCTTT. This encodes CASSLSDRVTEAFF.

This chain uses TRBV4-3 with TRBJ1-2, with 8 positions matching TRBD1. The CDR3 spans 16 residues. Trimming removed 5 bases from V and 6 bases from J; junction bases left unmatched: 14. Germline assignment: CDR1 LGHNA and CDR2 YSLEER. DNA of the CDR3: TGCGCCAGCAGCGAACTCAGGGGGCGAGAAGGGGATGGCTACACCTTC. Its translation is CASSELRGREGDGYTF.

The V call is TRBV27, the J call TRBJ2-7, with D possibly being TRBD1 or TRBD2 (5 bases each). Trimming removed 3 bases at V and 3 bases at J, with 12 bases between. This CDR3 is 14 amino acids long. Germline V gene lookup returns CDR1 MNHEY and CDR2 SMNVEV (reference sequence). DNA for the CDR3: TGTGCCAGCAGTTTCCGGGGACCGAACTACGAGCAGTACTTC. This gives the protein CASSFRGPNYEQYF.

The chain has TRBV24-1 and TRBJ2-7; 10 bases are shared with TRBD2. The CDR3 extends over 14 amino acids. Per germline, CDR1 KGHDR and CDR2 SFDVKD. V lost 4 bases to trimming and J lost 12 bases; unmatched junction nucleotides: 11. CDR3 in DNA: TGTGCCACCAGTGAGCCTGGACTAGCGGTATTGCTGTACGTC. It is translated as CATSEPGLAVLLYV.

V usage is TRBV3-1 (or the pseudogene TRBV3-2) and J usage is TRBJ1-3; D is possibly TRBD1 (5 bases). CDR1 LGHDT and CDR2 YNNKEL come from the germline V gene (reference sequence). The CDR3 spans 17 residues. V gave up 0 bases and J gave up 0 bases, with 12 bases separating them. CDR3 in DNA: TGTGCCAGCAGCCAAGATCGGCAGGGAAGCTCTGGAAACACCATATATTTT. Protein product: CASSQDRQGSSGNTIYF.

The rearrangement joins TRBV7-2 to TRBJ1-2; no definite D call. From germline, CDR1 is SGHTA and CDR2 FQGNSA. This CDR3 has 14 amino acids. V lost 4 bases to trimming and J lost 2 bases, with 11 bases between them. Written as DNA, the CDR3 is TGTGCCAGCAGCTCGCAGACGGGAAACTATGGCTACACCTTC. As protein: CASSSQTGNYGYTF.

The chain recombines TRBV27 with TRBJ2-2; D gene ambiguous. This CDR3 contains 13 residues. Germline loops: CDR1 MNHEY, CDR2 SMNVEV (reference sequence). The V and J ends lost 5 bases and 4 bases respectively, with 8 bases between them. For the CDR3, the DNA is TGTGCCAGCAGTGCCCTCTTCACCGGGGAGCTGTTTTTT. Its protein product is CASSALFTGELFF.

This clone was recorded only once. The V call is TRBV6-4, the J call TRBJ2-3, with D possibly matching TRBD2 (6 bases). V shed 9 bases and J shed 0 bases, with 10 bases lying between them. From germline, CDR1 is MRHNA and CDR2 SNTAGT. This CDR3 comprises 13 residues. The CDR3 DNA reads as TGTGCCAGGGGAGCGGGTAGCACAGATACGCAGTATTTT. It translates to CARGAGSTDTQYF.

The chain joins TRBV3-1 (or the pseudogene TRBV3-2) to TRBJ2-1; 8 bases fit TRBD2. The CDR3 length is 15 residues. V shed 1 base and J 8 bases; nucleotides not matched to a gene: 7. Per the germline V gene, CDR1 is LGHDT and CDR2 is YNNKEL (reference sequence). DNA for the CDR3: TGTGCCAGCAGCCAAGGAATTCAGCGGGAGCATGAGCAGTTCTTC. Amino acids: CASSQGIQREHEQFF.

This sequence joins TRBV5-5 and TRBJ2-1; D gene ambiguous. The V gene lost 0 bases and the J gene lost 7 bases, with 8 bases spanning the gap. Germline-derived CDR1 and CDR2 are SGHKS and YYEKEE (reference sequence). The CDR3 extends over 13 amino acids. The CDR3 sequence is CASSLGPRNEQFF. The DNA of the CDR3 is TGTGCCAGCAGCTTGGGCCCGAGGAATGAGCAGTTCTTC.